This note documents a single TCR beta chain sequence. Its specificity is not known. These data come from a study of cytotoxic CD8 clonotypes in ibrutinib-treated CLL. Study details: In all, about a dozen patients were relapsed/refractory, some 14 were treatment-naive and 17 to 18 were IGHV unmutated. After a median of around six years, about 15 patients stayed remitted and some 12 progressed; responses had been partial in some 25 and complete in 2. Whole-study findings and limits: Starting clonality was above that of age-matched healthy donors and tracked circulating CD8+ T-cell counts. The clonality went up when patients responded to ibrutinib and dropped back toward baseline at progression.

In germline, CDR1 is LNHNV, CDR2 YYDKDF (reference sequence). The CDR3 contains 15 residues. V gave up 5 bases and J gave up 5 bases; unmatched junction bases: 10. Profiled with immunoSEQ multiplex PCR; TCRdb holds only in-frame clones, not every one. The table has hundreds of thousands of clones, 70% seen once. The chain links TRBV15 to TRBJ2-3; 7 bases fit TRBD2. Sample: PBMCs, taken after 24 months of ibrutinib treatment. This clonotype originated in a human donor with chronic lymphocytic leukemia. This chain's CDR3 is CATSLGERDGDTQYF. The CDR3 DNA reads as TGTGCCACCAGCCTCGGGGAGCGGGACGGAGATACGCAGTATTTT. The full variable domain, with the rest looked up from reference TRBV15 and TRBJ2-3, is DAMVIQNPRYQVTQFGKPVTLSCSQTLNHNVMYWYQQKSSQAPKLLFHYYDKDFNNEADTPDNFQSRRPNTSFCFLDIRSPGLGDTAMYLCATSLGERDGDTQYFGPGTRLTVL.